This TCR beta chain is drawn from a study of T cell responses to AZD1222 COVID-19 vaccine. Points from the study as a whole: Nearly half of spike-specific TCRs reportedly target unmutated variant regions. Repertoires were obtained only post-peak T cell response.

V was trimmed by 0 bases and J by 4 bases, leaving 13 bases between them. This CDR3 region has 15 residues. Germline loops: CDR1 MNHEY, CDR2 SVGAGI. The data were produced by immunoSEQ multiplex PCR, yet TCRdb's version contains in-frame clones alone and is incomplete. The repertoire has approximately 110,000 clones, around 86% of them found once; the top ten carry 7% to 8%. Note on this clone: The antigen is not known.

This chain uses TRBV6-5 with TRBJ2-7; D possibly corresponds to TRBD2 (6 bases). This clonotype was sampled from an adult in good health. Specimen: peripheral blood, collected on day 0 of AZD1222 vaccination. DNA of the CDR3: TGTGCCAGCAGTTACTCCCGACTGGGGAGGTACGAGCAGTACTTC. This translates into CASSYSRLGRYEQYF.